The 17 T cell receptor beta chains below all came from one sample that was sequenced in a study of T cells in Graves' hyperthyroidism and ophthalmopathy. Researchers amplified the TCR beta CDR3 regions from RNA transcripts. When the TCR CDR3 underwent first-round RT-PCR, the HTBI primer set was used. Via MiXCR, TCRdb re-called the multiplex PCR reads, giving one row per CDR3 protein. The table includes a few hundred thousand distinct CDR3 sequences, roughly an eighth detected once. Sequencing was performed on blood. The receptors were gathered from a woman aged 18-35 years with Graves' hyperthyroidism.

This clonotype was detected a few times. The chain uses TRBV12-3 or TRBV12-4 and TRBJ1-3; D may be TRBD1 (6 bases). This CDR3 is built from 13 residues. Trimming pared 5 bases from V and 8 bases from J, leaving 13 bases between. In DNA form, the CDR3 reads TGTGCCAGCAGTACAGGGACGTTGGACACCATATATTTT. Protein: CASSTGTLDTIYF.

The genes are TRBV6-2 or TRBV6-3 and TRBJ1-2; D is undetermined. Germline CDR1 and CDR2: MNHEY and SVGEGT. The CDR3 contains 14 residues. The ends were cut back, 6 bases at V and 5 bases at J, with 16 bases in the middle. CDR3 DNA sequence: TGTGCCAGCAGCCTGGGAGATACACTATATGGCTACACCTTC. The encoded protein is CASSLGDTLYGYTF.

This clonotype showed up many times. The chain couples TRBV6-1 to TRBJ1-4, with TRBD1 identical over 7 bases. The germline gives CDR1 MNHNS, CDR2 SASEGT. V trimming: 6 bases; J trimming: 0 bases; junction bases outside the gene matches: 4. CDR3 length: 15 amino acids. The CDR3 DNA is TGTGCCAGCAGCGGGGGACAGACAACTAATGAAAAACTGTTTTTT. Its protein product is CASSGGQTTNEKLFF.

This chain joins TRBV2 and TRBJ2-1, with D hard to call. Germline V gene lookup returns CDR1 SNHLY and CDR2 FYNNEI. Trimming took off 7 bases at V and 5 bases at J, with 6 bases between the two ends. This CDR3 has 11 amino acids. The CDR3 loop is CASIKNNEQFF. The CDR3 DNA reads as TGTGCCAGCATAAAAAACAATGAGCAGTTCTTC. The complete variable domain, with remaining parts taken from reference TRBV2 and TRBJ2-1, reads EPEVTQTPSHQVTQMGQEVILRCVPISNHLYFYWYRQILGQKVEFLVSFYNNEISEKSEIFDDQFSVERPDGSNFTLKIRSTKLEDSAMYFCASIKNNEQFFGPGTRLTVL.

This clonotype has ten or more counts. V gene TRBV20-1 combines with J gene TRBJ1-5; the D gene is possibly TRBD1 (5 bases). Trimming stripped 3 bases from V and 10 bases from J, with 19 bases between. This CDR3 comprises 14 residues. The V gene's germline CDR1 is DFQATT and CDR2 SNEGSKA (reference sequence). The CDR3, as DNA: TGCAGTGCTAGTATGGGTGGGACTGGTGGACCCCAGCATTTT. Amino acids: CSASMGGTGGPQHF.

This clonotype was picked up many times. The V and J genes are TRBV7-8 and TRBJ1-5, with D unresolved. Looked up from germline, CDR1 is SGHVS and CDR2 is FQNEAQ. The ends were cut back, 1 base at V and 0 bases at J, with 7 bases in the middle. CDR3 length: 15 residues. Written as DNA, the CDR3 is TGTGCCAGCAGCTTAGTGGACGGTAGCAATCAGCCCCAGCATTTT. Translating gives CASSLVDGSNQPQHF.

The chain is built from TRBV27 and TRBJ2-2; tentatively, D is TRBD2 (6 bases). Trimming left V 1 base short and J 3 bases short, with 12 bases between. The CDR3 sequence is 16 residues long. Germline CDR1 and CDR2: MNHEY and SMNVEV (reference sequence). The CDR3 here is CASSLYGGVDTGELFF. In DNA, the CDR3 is TGTGCCAGCAGTTTATATGGAGGGGTCGACACCGGGGAGCTGTTTTTT.

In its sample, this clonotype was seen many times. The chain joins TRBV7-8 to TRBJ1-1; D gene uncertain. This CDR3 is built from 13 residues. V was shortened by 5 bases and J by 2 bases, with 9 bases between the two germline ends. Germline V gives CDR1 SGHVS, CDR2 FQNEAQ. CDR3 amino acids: CASSRLPNTEAFF. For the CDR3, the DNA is TGTGCCAGCAGCCGACTCCCTAACACTGAAGCTTTCTTT.

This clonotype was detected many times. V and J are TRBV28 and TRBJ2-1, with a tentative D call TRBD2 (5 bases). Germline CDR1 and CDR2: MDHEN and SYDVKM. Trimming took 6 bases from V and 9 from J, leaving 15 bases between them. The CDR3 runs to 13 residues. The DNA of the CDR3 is TGTGCCAGCAGGCACACTAGGTTTGGTGAGCAGTTCTTC. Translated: CASRHTRFGEQFF. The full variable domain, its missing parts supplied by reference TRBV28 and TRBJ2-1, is DVKVTQSSRYLVKRTGEKVFLECVQDMDHENMFWYRQDPGLGLRLIYFSYDVKMKEKGDIPEGYSVSREKKERFSLILESASTNQTSMYLCASRHTRFGEQFFGPGTRLTVL.

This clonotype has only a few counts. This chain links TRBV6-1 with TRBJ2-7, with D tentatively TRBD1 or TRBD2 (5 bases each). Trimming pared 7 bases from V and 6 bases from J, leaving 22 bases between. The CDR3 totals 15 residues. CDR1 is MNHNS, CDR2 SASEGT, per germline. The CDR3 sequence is CASKGTVGQDFEQYF. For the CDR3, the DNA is TGTGCCAGCAAGGGGACGGTGGGGCAAGATTTCGAGCAGTACTTC.

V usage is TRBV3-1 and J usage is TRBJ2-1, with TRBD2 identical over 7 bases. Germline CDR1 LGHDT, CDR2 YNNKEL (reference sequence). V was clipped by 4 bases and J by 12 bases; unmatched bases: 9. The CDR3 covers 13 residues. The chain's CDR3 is CASSLGGGAGQFF. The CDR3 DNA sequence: TGTGCCAGCAGCCTCGGCGGGGGAGCCGGGCAGTTCTTC.

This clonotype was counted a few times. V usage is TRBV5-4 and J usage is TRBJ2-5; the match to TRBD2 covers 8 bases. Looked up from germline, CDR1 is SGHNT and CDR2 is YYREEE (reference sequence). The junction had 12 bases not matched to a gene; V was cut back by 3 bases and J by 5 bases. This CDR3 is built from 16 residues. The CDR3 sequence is CASSSRTSWEAETQYF. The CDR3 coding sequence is TGTGCCAGCAGCTCCCGGACTAGCTGGGAGGCGGAGACCCAGTACTTC.

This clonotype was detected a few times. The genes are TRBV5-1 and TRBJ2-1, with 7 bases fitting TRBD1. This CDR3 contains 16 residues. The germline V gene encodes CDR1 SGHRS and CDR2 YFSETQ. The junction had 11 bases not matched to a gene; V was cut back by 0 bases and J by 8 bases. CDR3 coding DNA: TGCGCCAGCAGCTTGGCCCGGGGACAGTTTACCTATGAGCAGTTCTTC. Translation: CASSLARGQFTYEQFF.

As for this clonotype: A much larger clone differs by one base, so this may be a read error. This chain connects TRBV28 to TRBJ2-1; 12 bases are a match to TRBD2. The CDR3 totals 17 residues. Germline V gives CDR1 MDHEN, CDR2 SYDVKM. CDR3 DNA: TGTGCCGGCAGTACACGACTAGCGGGAGCCGGGAACAATGAGCAGTTCTTC. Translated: CAGSTRLAGAGNNEQFF.

CDR3 in amino acids: CASSGTGTGVYEQFF. The CDR3 bases are TGTGCCAGCAGCGGAACCGGGACAGGTGTTTATGAGCAGTTCTTC. The chain joins TRBV9 to TRBJ2-1; 8 bases are shared with TRBD1. Germline V CDR1 and CDR2: SGDLS, YYNGEE. This CDR3 has 15 amino acids. Trimming took 3 bases from V and 8 from J; bases not matched to a gene: 10.

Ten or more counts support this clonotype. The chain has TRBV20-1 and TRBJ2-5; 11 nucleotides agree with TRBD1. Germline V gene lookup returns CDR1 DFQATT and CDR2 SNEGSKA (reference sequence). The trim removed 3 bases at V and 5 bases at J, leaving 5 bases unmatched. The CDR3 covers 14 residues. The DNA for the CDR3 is TGCAGTGCTAGGGACAGGGGGCGTCGTGAGACCCAGTACTTC. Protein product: CSARDRGRRETQYF.

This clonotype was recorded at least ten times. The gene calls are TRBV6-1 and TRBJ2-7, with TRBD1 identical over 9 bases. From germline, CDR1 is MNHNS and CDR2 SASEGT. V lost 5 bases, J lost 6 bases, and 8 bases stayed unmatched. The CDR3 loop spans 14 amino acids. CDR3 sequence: CASSYEQGAFEQYF. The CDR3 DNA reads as TGTGCCAGCAGTTATGAACAGGGGGCCTTCGAGCAGTACTTC.